The 10 T cell receptor beta chains in this list originate from one sample, sequenced in a study of T cells in Graves' hyperthyroidism and ophthalmopathy. Regions amplified from RNA transcripts were the TCR beta CDR3 regions. HTBI primers were employed in a first-round RT-PCR of the TCR CDR3. TCRdb processed the multiplex PCR reads anew with MiXCR; each CDR3 protein has one entry. The sample carries more than 450,000 distinct CDR3 sequences, 15% to 20% recorded once. The sequencing input was blood. All receptors come from a man aged 40-49 years with Graves' ophthalmopathy.

In its sample, this clonotype was seen a few times. This chain connects TRBV30 to TRBJ2-1; 7 bases fit TRBD1. V shed 4 bases and J 9 bases; nucleotides not matched to a gene: 6. Per the germline V gene, CDR1 is GTSNPN and CDR2 is SVGIG (reference sequence). The CDR3 runs to 12 residues. The CDR3, as DNA: TGTGCCTGGAATACAGGGGCGGGTGAGCAGTTCTTC. It is translated as CAWNTGAGEQFF.

There are a few counts of this clonotype. This chain uses TRBV7-2 with TRBJ2-5; possible D gene TRBD2, 5 bases. Looked up from germline, CDR1 is SGHTA and CDR2 is FQGNSA. The length of the CDR3 is 14 residues. The germline V and J ends were trimmed by 5 bases and 6 bases, with 16 bases remaining between them. In DNA, the CDR3 is TGTGCCAGCAGCCCCGTGGAGGTTCGAAAGACCCAGTACTTC. Translation: CASSPVEVRKTQYF.

V gene TRBV19 combines with J gene TRBJ2-7; a possible D gene is TRBD2 (6 bases). The CDR3 covers 13 residues. Looked up from germline, CDR1 is LNHDA and CDR2 is SQIVND (reference sequence). V was clipped by 4 bases and J by 4 bases, with 11 bases between them. The CDR3 DNA is TGTGCCAGTAGTAAAGTAGCGGAATACGAGCAGTACTTC. Its protein is CASSKVAEYEQYF.

This clonotype was observed a handful of times. The chain combines TRBV29-1 with TRBJ1-5, with TRBD1 identical over 7 bases. Germline V gives CDR1 SQVTM, CDR2 ANQGSEA. V was pared by 5 bases and J by 3 bases, with 4 bases of the junction left unmatched. The CDR3 runs to 13 residues. CDR3 loop: CSVLGQVNQPQHF. In DNA, the CDR3 is TGCAGCGTTCTAGGACAGGTCAATCAGCCCCAGCATTTT.

The chain is built from TRBV10-1 and TRBJ2-2; TRBD2 agrees at 10 bases. This CDR3 has 14 amino acids. Losses at the gene ends were 11 bases for V and 3 bases for J; bases not matched to a gene: 6. Germline loops: CDR1 WNHNN, CDR2 SYGVQD (reference sequence). This CDR3 reads CASGAGGYTGELFF. The CDR3 region has the DNA TGCGCCTCTGGAGCGGGGGGGTACACCGGGGAGCTGTTTTTT.

Comments on this clonotype: Mismatch with germline at one junction end may stem from a read error. The rearrangement joins TRBV6-2 or TRBV6-3 to TRBJ1-3, with D uncertain. CDR3 length: 14 residues. Germline-derived CDR1 and CDR2 are MNHEY and SVGEGT. CDR3 amino acids: CASNLPRSGNTTYF. The CDR3 nucleotides are TGTGCCAGCAATCTACCCCGCTCTGGAAACACCACATATTTT.

The table lists this clonotype with many counts. The chain couples TRBV5-1 to TRBJ2-7, with 7 bases identical to TRBD1. This CDR3 comprises 15 residues. Germline trimming cut 0 bases from V and 3 bases from J; bases unmatched to any gene: 6. Germline V gene data show CDR1 as SGHRS and CDR2 as YFSETQ. CDR3 nucleotide sequence: TGCGCCAGCAGCTTGGCCACAGGGGTCAACTACGAGCAGTACTTC. Protein product: CASSLATGVNYEQYF.

V gene TRBV10-3 combines with J gene TRBJ2-7, with 9 bases aligning to TRBD1. Per the germline V gene, CDR1 is ENHRY and CDR2 is SYGVKD. This CDR3 comprises 16 residues. The trim removed 4 bases at V and 3 bases at J, leaving 10 bases unmatched. The CDR3 coding sequence is TGTGCCATCAGTGGATTGGGGGACAGGGCCTTCTACGAGCAGTACTTC. The encoded protein is CAISGLGDRAFYEQYF.

This clonotype was picked up many times. This chain uses TRBV28 with TRBJ2-3; 7 nucleotides match TRBD2. The V gene's germline CDR1 is MDHEN and CDR2 SYDVKM. The CDR3 is 16 amino acids. The V gene end was trimmed by 7 bases and the J gene end by 5 bases; junction bases not matched to a gene: 15. CDR3 nucleotide sequence: TGTGCCAGCACCCTTGGAATACGGACTAGTGAAGATACGCAGTATTTT. As protein: CASTLGIRTSEDTQYF.

Many counts were recorded for this clonotype. The V gene is TRBV12-3 or TRBV12-4, the J gene TRBJ2-7; 12 nucleotides align to TRBD2. The J segment lost 3 bases and the V segment lost 6 bases, leaving 3 bases of the junction unmatched. The CDR3 runs 14 residues. CDR3 nucleotides: TGTGCCAGCAGACCTAGCGGGGGGGACTACGAGCAGTACTTC. This translates into CASRPSGGDYEQYF.